These T cell receptor delta chains were read from a single sample in a study of gamma-delta T cells after stem cell transplantation. TCRdb ran CATT on the RT-PCR reads. The repertoire consists of around 2,200 delta-chain clones, with about 5.6% occurring once and the leading ten covering roughly 29%. The sequencing input was gamma-delta T cells. These receptors came from a human donor. It is not recorded whose cells these are; they may come from a transplant donor. Each CDR3 is given with its conserved first and last residue. The order of the fields is CDR3 length, J gene, D gene, clone size, V gene, CDR3 protein, CDR3 DNA. The D gene is left open where the match is weak. Clone sizes are given selectively: once, few, many, or a class where the clone is expanded.

>16|TRDJ1|TRDD3|few|TRDV2
CACDTVGGIDNGKLIF
TGTGCCTGTGACACCGTTGGGGGAATTGATAACGGTAAACTCATCTTT
>16|TRDJ1|.|hyperexpanded|TRDV2
CACDTVGSPPTDKLIF
TGTGCCTGTGACACCGTTGGGTCCCCCCCCACCGATAAACTCATCTTT
>19|TRDJ1|TRDD3|medium-sized|TRDV2
CACDTVRLGGLRYTDKLIF
TGTGCCTGTGACACCGTTAGACTGGGGGGTCTTCGGTACACCGATAAACTCATCTTT
>16|TRDJ1|TRDD3|few|TRDV2
CACDVLGDPYTDKLIF
TGTGCCTGTGACGTACTGGGGGACCCTTACACCGATAAACTCATCTTT
>16|TRDJ1|TRDD3|large|TRDV2
CACDTLNLGGIDKLIF
TGTGCCTGTGACACCCTTAACCTGGGGGGTATCGATAAACTCATCTTT
>22|TRDJ1|.|few|TRDV2
CACDTVVGSPKDCGISTDKLIF
TGTGCCTGTGACACCGTGGTTGGGTCTCCTAAAGATTGTGGGATTTCCACCGATAAACTCATCTTT
>19|TRDJ1|TRDD3|medium-sized|TRDV2
CACDTVSGPGGYESDKLIF
TGTGCCTGTGACACCGTTAGCGGTCCTGGGGGATATGAGTCCGATAAACTCATCTTT
>19|TRDJ1|TRDD3|medium-sized|TRDV2
CACDTVTGGYGKYTDKLIF
TGTGCCTGTGACACCGTAACTGGGGGATACGGGAAGTACACCGATAAACTCATCTTT
>17|TRDJ1|TRDD3|medium-sized|TRDV2
CACDTLGYAEGDSKLIF
TGTGCCTGTGACACCCTCGGATACGCGGAGGGGGACAGTAAACTCATCTTT
>19|TRDJ1|TRDD3|few|TRDV2
CACDDVFTGGLRHTDKLIF
TGTGCCTGTGACGACGTTTTCACTGGGGGACTCCGGCACACCGATAAACTCATCTTT
>16|TRDJ1|.|large|TRDV2
CACDTVGASSADKLIF
TGTGCCTGTGACACCGTAGGGGCCTCTTCGGCCGATAAACTCATCTTT
>17|TRDJ1|TRDD3|medium-sized|TRDV2
CACDKLGDEKYTDKLIF
TGTGCCTGTGACAAACTGGGGGACGAAAAGTACACCGATAAACTCATCTTT
>22|TRDJ1|.|medium-sized|TRDV2
CACDPVGPPRAGRSLYTDKLIF
TGTGCCTGTGACCCCGTTGGTCCGCCACGAGCCGGAAGATCCTTGTACACCGATAAACTCATCTTT
>18|TRDJ1|.|few|TRDV2
CACDDLGVGRYAVDKLIF
TGTGCCTGTGATGACCTAGGAGTTGGGAGATACGCTGTCGATAAACTCATCTTT
>15|TRDJ1|TRDD3|medium-sized|TRDV2
CACDRLGDTGDKLIF
TGTGCCTGTGACCGTCTGGGGGATACGGGCGATAAACTCATCTTT
>21|TRDJ1|TRDD3|.|TRDV2
CACDTVGLGDIRRGYTDKLIF
TGTGCCTGTGACACCGTGGGACTGGGGGATATTAGAAGGGGATACACCGATAAACTCATCTTT
>18|TRDJ3|TRDD3|medium-sized|TRDV2
CACDTGGYGSWDTRQMFF
TGTGCCTGTGACACCGGGGGATACGGCTCCTGGGACACCCGACAGATGTTTTTC
>18|TRDJ3|.|medium-sized|TRDV2
CACDTGGPSSWDTRQMFF
TGTGCCTGTGACACGGGGGGACCGAGCTCCTGGGACACCCGACAGATGTTTTTC
>18|TRDJ1|TRDD3|medium-sized|TRDV2
CACDTVGGFDTYTDKLIF
TGTGCCTGTGACACCGTTGGGGGATTCGACACGTACACCGATAAACTCATCTTT
>18|TRDJ1|TRDD3|large|TRDV2
CACDTVVGEKRYTDKLIF
TGTGCCTGTGACACCGTGGTGGGGGAAAAGCGGTACACCGATAAACTCATCTTT
>15|TRDJ1|.|medium-sized|TRDV2
CACDTVAGYTDKLIF
TGTGCCTGTGACACCGTGGCTGGGTACACCGATAAACTCATCTTT
>20|TRDJ1|TRDD3|.|TRDV2
CACGPVLGDTGRAYTDKLIF
TGTGCCTGTGGCCCCGTACTGGGGGATACGGGTCGGGCGTACACCGATAAACTCATCTTT
>17|TRDJ1|.|few|TRDV2
CACDTLTTKKGTDKLIF
TGTGCCTGTGACACTCTTACCACTAAGAAGGGCACCGATAAACTCATCTTT
>20|TRDJ3|.|medium-sized|TRDV2
CACDTPSGGPSSWDTRQMFF
TGTGCCTGTGACACCCCGAGTGGGGGTCCCAGCTCCTGGGACACCCGACAGATGTTTTTC
>17|TRDJ1|TRDD3|few|TRDV2
CACDTVGGIRDTDKLIF
TGTGCCTGTGACACCGTTGGGGGGATACGGGACACCGATAAACTCATCTTT
>21|TRDJ3|TRDD3|medium-sized|TRDV2
CACDTITGGDLSSWDTRQMFF
TGTGCCTGTGACACCATAACTGGGGGAGACTTAAGCTCCTGGGACACCCGACAGATGTTTTTC
>15|TRDJ2|.|large|TRDV2
CACDRLAQGTAQLFF
TGTGCCTGTGACCGGCTCGCCCAGGGGACAGCACAACTCTTCTTT
>20|TRDJ3|.|few|TRDV2
CACDTAESTEHSCDTRQMFF
TGTGCCTGTGACACCGCGGAGTCTACGGAACACTCCTGTGACACCCGACAGATGTTTTTC
>16|TRDJ1|TRDD3|large|TRDV2
CACDTLNRDTTDKLIF
TGTGCCTGTGACACCCTCAATCGGGATACCACCGATAAACTCATCTTT
>17|TRDJ1|TRDD3|medium-sized|TRDV2
CACDFLGTGGYTDKLIF
TGTGCCTGTGACTTCCTAGGGACTGGGGGATACACCGATAAACTCATCTTT
>13|TRDJ1|.|medium-sized|TRDV2
CACDRLGTDKLIF
TGTGCCTGTGACAGACTGGGAACCGATAAACTCATCTTT
>15|TRDJ1|TRDD3|large|TRDV2
CACDTLGGYTDKLIF
TGTGCCTGTGACACCCTGGGGGGCTACACCGATAAACTCATCTTT
>15|TRDJ1|.|medium-sized|TRDV2
CACDSLGTNTDKLIF
TGTGCCTGTGACAGCCTGGGGACTAACACCGATAAACTCATCTTT
>15|TRDJ1|TRDD3|large|TRDV2
CACDTVGGYDDKLIF
TGTGCCTGTGACACTGTTGGGGGATACGACGATAAACTCATCTTT
>23|TRDJ3|.|.|TRDV2
CARDTVARGLGKHSSWDTRQMFF
TGTGCCCGTGACACCGTAGCCAGAGGATTGGGGAAACACAGCTCCTGGGACACCCGACAGATGTTTTTC
>18|TRDJ1|TRDD3|large|TRDV2
CACDPLLTGGRQGTKLIF
TGTGCCTGTGACCCCCTGTTGACTGGGGGTCGACAGGGGACTAAACTCATCTTT
>17|TRDJ1|TRDD3|medium-sized|TRDV2
CACDTVNSGGYTDKLIF
TGTGCCTGTGACACCGTAAATTCTGGGGGATACACCGATAAACTCATCTTT
>18|TRDJ1|TRDD3|large|TRDV2
CACDTVGTGGHYTDKLIF
TGTGCCTGTGACACCGTTGGTACTGGGGGGCACTACACCGATAAACTCATCTTT
>20|TRDJ3|TRDD3|few|TRDV2
CACDPAGLGDLTCDTRPMFF
TGTGCCTGTGACCCCGCGGGGCTGGGGGATTTAACCTGTGACACCCGACCGATGTTTTTC
>19|TRDJ1|TRDD3|.|TRDV2
CACDPVLGDTSGYTDKLIF
TGTGCCTGTGACCCCGTACTGGGGGATACGTCGGGTTACACCGATAAACTCATCTTC
>16|TRDJ1|TRDD3|medium-sized|TRDV2
CACDPLGATVTDKLIF
TGTGCCTGTGACCCACTGGGGGCTACTGTGACCGATAAACTCATCTTT
>15|TRDJ1|.|medium-sized|TRDV2
CACDTVGTYTDKLIF
TGTGCCTGTGACACCGTGGGGACGTACACCGATAAACTCATCTTT
>18|TRDJ1|TRDD3|.|TRDV2
CARDPLGGIRSVTDKLIF
TGTGCCCGTGACCCTTTAGGGGGGATACGCTCCGTCACCGATAAACTCATCTTT
>23|TRDJ3|.|.|TRDV2
CACDTVARGWENHSSWDTRQMFF
TGTGCCTGTGACACCGTAGCCAGAGGATGGGAGAACCACAGCTCCTGGGACACCCGACAGATGTTTTTC
>17|TRDJ1|.|few|TRDV2
CACDTVGGGHVTDKLIF
TGTGCCTGTGACACCGTAGGCGGGGGACACGTGACCGATAAACTCATCTTT
>17|TRDJ1|TRDD3|medium-sized|TRDV2
CACDSITGGQYTDKLIF
TGTGCCTGTGACTCGATTACTGGGGGGCAGTACACCGATAAACTCATCTTT